What follows are 29 T cell receptor beta chains derived from one specimen sequenced in a study of blood T cells in healthy people across ages. Together with a sample-barcoded 5' primer, a J-beta primer mix was included in a second PCR lasting about 6 to 12 cycles. TCRdb fed the 5' RACE reads into MiXCR, producing one record per CDR3 protein. The sample includes about 1.6 million distinct CDR3 sequences, about 31% of them seen just once. Sequences were obtained from blood. These receptors were collected from a woman in her thirties in good health.

This clonotype showed up just a few times. This chain uses TRBV6-5 with TRBJ1-1, with D perhaps matching TRBD1 (5 bases). From germline, CDR1 is MNHEY and CDR2 SVGAGI. With 2 bases removed from V and 6 bases from J, the gap between germline ends came to 10 bases. The CDR3 contains 13 residues. The CDR3 sequence: CASSYIQGAEAFF. CDR3 in DNA: TGTGCCAGCAGTTACATTCAGGGTGCTGAAGCTTTCTTT.

About this clonotype itself: Germline is not matched at one junction end, which may reflect a read error. The genes are TRBV7-2 and TRBJ2-7; 8 bases fit TRBD1. The CDR3 sequence is 16 residues long. Germline assignment: CDR1 SGHTA and CDR2 FQGNSA. The CDR3 protein is CASSLGGTGSSYGQYF. The CDR3 coding sequence is TGTGCCAGCAGCTTGGGCGGGACAGGTAGCTCCTACGGGCAGTACTTC.

This clonotype was seen ten or more times. The chain links TRBV7-2 to TRBJ2-1, with D unclear. Germline V lookup: CDR1 SGHTA, CDR2 FQGNSA. V lost 2 bases and J lost 4, with 21 bases in between. The CDR3 totals 18 residues. CDR3 DNA sequence: TGTGCCAGCAGCTTACCCTCGGCGATGGTGACCGATTACAATGAGCAGTTCTTC. Translating gives CASSLPSAMVTDYNEQFF. The full variable domain, its missing parts supplied by reference TRBV7-2 and TRBJ2-1, is GAGVSQSPSNKVTEKGKDVELRCDPISGHTALYWYRQSLGQGLEFLIYFQGNSAPDKSGLPSDRFSAERTGGSVSTLTIQRTQQEDSAVYLCASSLPSAMVTDYNEQFFGPGTRLTVL.

The chain joins TRBV9 to TRBJ2-5; D might be TRBD1 or TRBD2, each matching 5 bases. With 3 bases removed from V and 2 bases from J, the gap between germline ends came to 20 bases. Germline V lookup: CDR1 SGDLS, CDR2 YYNGEE. The CDR3 has 17 residues. The CDR3 nucleotides read TGTGCCAGCAGCGAGGGACGTGGGTGGCAGACACAAGAGACCCAGTACTTC. Amino acid sequence: CASSEGRGWQTQETQYF.

This clonotype has at least ten counts. The chain links TRBV29-1 to TRBJ2-5, with a tentative D call TRBD2 (5 bases). CDR3 size: 15 residues. Germline V lookup: CDR1 SQVTM, CDR2 ANQGSEA. The V end lost 4 bases, the J end lost 4 bases, and 19 bases lay between the germline ends. The CDR3 sequence is CSVVFPEGFGETQYF. CDR3 coding DNA: TGCAGCGTTGTCTTCCCTGAGGGCTTCGGAGAGACCCAGTACTTC.

V usage is TRBV19 and J usage is TRBJ1-1, with D possibly matching TRBD1 (5 bases). Germline assignment: CDR1 LNHDA and CDR2 SQIVND (reference sequence). With 5 bases removed from V and 0 bases from J, the gap between germline ends came to 13 bases. This CDR3 comprises 15 residues. The CDR3 loop reads CASSRGARMNTEAFF. The CDR3 bases are TGTGCCAGTAGTCGTGGGGCCCGAATGAACACTGAAGCTTTCTTT.

This clonotype has only one observation. CDR3 sequence reads: CASSPGDPGPQHF. The CDR3 DNA sequence: TGTGCCAGCTCACCAGGGGATCCGGGGCCCCAGCATTTT. V usage is TRBV18 and J usage is TRBJ1-5; no firm D call. Germline V CDR1 and CDR2: KGHSH, LQKENI. This CDR3 region has 13 residues. V was trimmed by 2 bases and J by 9 bases, leaving 11 bases between them.

This clonotype was found a few times. This chain joins TRBV20-1 and TRBJ2-7, with D perhaps TRBD1 (7 bases). Germline values: CDR1 DFQATT, CDR2 SNEGSKA (reference sequence). Trimming took off 3 bases at V and 6 bases at J, with 12 bases between the two ends. The CDR3 contains 12 residues. The CDR3 DNA reads TGCAGTGCTAGTTGGAGGGGGCTCGAGCAGTACTTC. Its protein product is CSASWRGLEQYF.

This sequence joins TRBV4-1 and TRBJ2-1; tentatively, D is TRBD2 (6 bases). CDR1 is MGHRA, CDR2 YSYEKL, per germline. Deletions cut 1 base from V and 6 bases from J, with 16 bases between. The CDR3 is made up of 16 amino acids. CDR3 DNA sequence: TGCGCCAGCAGCCAAGGGGCCCGGGGGAACTCCAATGAGCAGTTCTTC. This encodes CASSQGARGNSNEQFF.

The rearrangement joins TRBV27 to TRBJ2-5, with TRBD2 identical over 13 bases. The CDR3 spans 16 residues. After removal of 1 base from V and 2 bases from J, the junction contained 1 base not matched to a gene. The germline V gene has CDR1 MNHEY and CDR2 SMNVEV (reference sequence). This CDR3 is CASSLLTSGGQETQYF. The CDR3 coding sequence is TGTGCCAGCAGTTTATTGACTAGCGGGGGGCAAGAGACCCAGTACTTC.

There are many counts of this clonotype. This chain links TRBV5-1 with TRBJ2-1, with no clear D. The CDR3 spans 15 residues. The germline V gene encodes CDR1 SGHRS and CDR2 YFSETQ. Trimming stripped 0 bases from V and 0 bases from J, with 7 bases between. The CDR3 loop is CASSLVTSSYNEQFF. The CDR3 DNA is TGCGCCAGCAGCTTGGTAACCAGCTCCTACAATGAGCAGTTCTTC.

The table lists this clonotype with many counts. The chain recombines TRBV29-1 with TRBJ2-1, with TRBD2 matching over 8 bases. Germline CDR1 reads SQVTM; CDR2 reads ANQGSEA. The CDR3 runs 15 residues. V lost 1 base, J lost 7 bases, and 9 bases stayed unmatched. Here the CDR3 reads CSVEGHREGRNEQFF. CDR3 DNA: TGCAGCGTTGAAGGACATCGGGAGGGAAGAAATGAGCAGTTCTTC.

The chain uses TRBV27 and TRBJ2-3; 9 bases line up with TRBD2. CDR1 is MNHEY and CDR2 is SMNVEV in the germline V gene (reference sequence). The CDR3 is made up of 16 amino acids. Trimming took 1 base from V and 1 from J; bases not matched to a gene: 3. CDR3 bases: TGTGCCAGCAGTTTATTACAGCGGGAGGGCACAGATACGCAGTATTTT. This gives the protein CASSLLQREGTDTQYF.

This clonotype showed up many times. The chain recombines TRBV12-3 or TRBV12-4 with TRBJ2-3, with unresolved D. This CDR3 region has 12 residues. V lost 4 bases, J lost 4 bases, and 6 bases lay in between. CDR3 nucleotide sequence: TGTGCCAGCAGTTATGTCGCAGATACGCAGTATTTT. This encodes CASSYVADTQYF.

Note on this clonotype: In this CDR3 the conserved last residue, phenylalanine or tryptophan, is missing, so a read error is likely. The chain couples TRBV7-9 to TRBJ2-3; possibly TRBD1 or TRBD2 for D (5 bases each). V lost 11 bases to trimming and J lost 6 bases, with 12 bases between them. This CDR3 contains 11 residues. Germline V gene data show CDR1 as SEHNR and CDR2 as FQNEAQ (reference sequence). CDR3 nucleotides: TGTGCCGGCCGTCGGGGCGATACGCAGTATTTA. This encodes CAGRRGDTQYL.

The V call is TRBV12-3 or TRBV12-4, the J call TRBJ2-3; 8 positions agree with TRBD1. J lost 3 bases, V lost 7 bases, and 9 bases had no gene match. The CDR3 covers 15 residues. The chain's CDR3 is CASTPQGAKTDTQYF. CDR3 sequence (DNA): TGTGCCAGCACTCCCCAGGGGGCGAAGACAGATACGCAGTATTTT.

This clonotype was detected many times. This chain joins TRBV11-2 and TRBJ2-1; D is perhaps TRBD2 (7 bases). Germline CDR1 and CDR2: SGHAT and FQNNGV. There are 16 residues in the CDR3. The ends were cut back, 3 bases at V and 1 base at J, with 13 bases in the middle. This CDR3 reads CASSLWGGRSYNEQFF. The CDR3 bases are TGTGCCAGCAGCTTGTGGGGGGGCCGATCCTACAATGAGCAGTTCTTC. The whole variable domain, remainder taken from reference TRBV11-2 and TRBJ2-1, is EAGVAQSPRYKIIEKRQSVAFWCNPISGHATLYWYQQILGQGPKLLIQFQNNGVVDDSQLPKDRFSAERLKGVDSTLKIQPAKLEDSAVYLCASSLWGGRSYNEQFFGPGTRLTVL.

J is TRBJ2-1 and V is TRBV6-2 or TRBV6-3; perhaps TRBD2 as D (5 bases). There are 12 residues in the CDR3. V was clipped by 0 bases and J by 12 bases, with 9 bases between them. Germline V CDR1 and CDR2: MNHEY, SVGEGT. The CDR3 region has the DNA TGTGCCAGCAGTTACTCTTCTGGGAGGCAGTTCTTC. As protein: CASSYSSGRQFF.

J is TRBJ1-4 and V is TRBV5-4; D gene uncertain. The CDR3 runs to 12 residues. CDR1 is SGHNT, CDR2 YYREEE, per germline (reference sequence). Between the trimmed V and J ends, which lost 6 bases and 8 bases, there was a span of 11 bases. In nucleotides, the CDR3 is TGTGCCAGCACCTCTAGTGGAGAAAAACTGTTTTTT. It codes for CASTSSGEKLFF. Filled out from reference TRBV5-4 and TRBJ1-4, the complete variable domain reads ETGVTQSPTHLIKTRGQQVTLRCSSQSGHNTVSWYQQALGQGPQFIFQYYREEENGRGNFPPRFSGLQFPNYSSELNVNALELDDSALYLCASTSSGEKLFFGSGTQLSVL.

This clonotype has more than one count but fewer than ten. The chain carries TRBV20-1 and TRBJ1-1; the D is unclear. The germline V gene has CDR1 DFQATT and CDR2 SNEGSKA (reference sequence). This CDR3 region has 11 residues. V shed 5 bases and J shed 7 bases, with 11 bases lying between them. The CDR3 DNA reads TGCAGTGCTGGTACCACGGGTGAAGCTTTCTTT. Translated: CSAGTTGEAFF.

This clonotype was detected only a few times. The chain carries TRBV13 and TRBJ2-1; 8 nucleotides agree with TRBD1. This CDR3 is built from 15 residues. Germline V CDR1 and CDR2: PRHDT, FYEKMQ (reference sequence). V lost 5 bases and J lost 5; bases outside the gene matches: 8. The CDR3 protein is CASSARDRKNNEQFF. The CDR3 region has the DNA TGTGCCAGCAGCGCCCGGGACAGGAAAAACAATGAGCAGTTCTTC.

This clonotype was detected ten times or more. V gene TRBV7-2 combines with J gene TRBJ2-3, with unresolved D. Germline V gene sequence: CDR1 SGHTA, CDR2 FQGNSA. The V end lost 5 bases, the J end lost 0 bases, and 12 bases lay between the germline ends. This CDR3 is built from 15 residues. The CDR3 sequence: CASSRPAASTDTQYF. CDR3 in DNA: TGTGCCAGCAGCCGCCCGGCCGCTAGCACAGATACGCAGTATTTT.

This clonotype was seen more than once but under ten times. The rearrangement joins TRBV3-1 to TRBJ2-7, with D unresolved. The germline CDR1 and CDR2 sequences are LGHDT and YNNKEL (reference sequence). CDR3 length: 15 residues. Trimming cost V 0 bases and J 3 bases, with 12 bases left between them. CDR3 in amino acids: CASSQDLGLNYEQYF. The CDR3 nucleotides read TGTGCCAGCAGCCAAGATTTAGGTCTAAACTACGAGCAGTACTTC.

The rearrangement uses TRBV24-1 and TRBJ2-5; maybe TRBD2 (5 bases). This CDR3 spans 15 amino acids. With 4 bases removed from V and 0 bases from J, the gap between germline ends came to 11 bases. Germline assignment: CDR1 KGHDR and CDR2 SFDVKD. The CDR3 protein is CATSDTTRDQETQYF. CDR3 DNA: TGTGCCACCAGTGACACTACTAGGGACCAAGAGACCCAGTACTTC.

In this sample, this clonotype turned up many times. The chain has TRBV4-1 and TRBJ2-1, with a weak D call TRBD1 (6 bases). V was shortened by 3 bases and J by 10 bases, with 13 bases between the two germline ends. The CDR3 loop spans 13 amino acids. Germline V gene data show CDR1 as MGHRA and CDR2 as YSYEKL. CDR3 residues: CASSHPVGGEQFF. In DNA, the CDR3 is TGCGCCAGCAGCCACCCAGTAGGGGGAGAGCAGTTCTTC.

This clonotype showed up many times. The V call is TRBV12-3 or TRBV12-4, the J call TRBJ2-7, with 12 bases identical to TRBD1. The length of the CDR3 is 14 residues. V dropped 6 bases and J dropped 5; count of bases not matched to a gene: 5. Here the CDR3 DNA reads TGTGCCAGCAGAACCGGGACAGGGGGCCACGAGCAGTACTTC. Its translation: CASRTGTGGHEQYF.

The gene calls are TRBV3-1 and TRBJ2-2; D call uncertain. The CDR3 totals 14 residues. CDR1 and CDR2 from the germline V gene are LGHDT and YNNKEL (reference sequence). V was trimmed by 1 base and J by 1 base, leaving 4 bases between them. The CDR3 loop is CASSQVVNTGELFF. The CDR3 DNA sequence: TGTGCCAGCAGCCAAGTGGTGAACACCGGGGAGCTGTTTTTT.

The chain links TRBV10-2 to TRBJ2-1; D call uncertain. Trimming left V 4 bases short and J 7 bases short, with 8 bases between. The V gene's germline CDR1 is WSHSY and CDR2 SAAADI. This CDR3 contains 12 residues. The CDR3 here is CASSAVRNEQFF. Written as DNA, the CDR3 is TGCGCCAGCAGTGCAGTCCGGAATGAGCAGTTCTTC.

In this sample, this clonotype turned up a few times. This chain joins TRBV27 and TRBJ2-7; 7 bases are a match to TRBD2. The CDR3 runs to 14 residues. The germline gives CDR1 MNHEY, CDR2 SMNVEV (reference sequence). V lost 4 bases to trimming and J lost 3 bases; unmatched junction nucleotides: 6. DNA for the CDR3: TGTGCCAGCAGTTGGGGAAGCGGGAACTACGAGCAGTACTTC. Amino acids: CASSWGSGNYEQYF.